Below, one T cell receptor beta chain is given with its context. This record belongs to a study of shared T cell receptors in the human thymus. Using immunoSEQ multiplex PCR, the repertoire was profiled, and TCRdb retains in-frame clones only, with some absent. Among 700,000 or so clones, 70% to 90% were seen once, and the ten largest hold under 0.012%. V was cut by 3 bases and J by 0 bases, with 18 bases left in between. Germline V gene data show CDR1 as SGHRS and CDR2 as YFSETQ. This CDR3 contains 18 residues. These sequences were also reported in another study, on human thymus T cells.

V and J are TRBV5-1 and TRBJ1-4, with unresolved D. The sequence came from a girl in the first two years of life with a congenital heart defect. Sequenced sample: thymocytes. In nucleotides, the CDR3 is TGCGCCAGCAGCTGCGTCGCTGGCAGCGCCGCAACTAATGAAAAACTGTTTTTT. Translated, it gives CASSCVAGSAATNEKLFF.